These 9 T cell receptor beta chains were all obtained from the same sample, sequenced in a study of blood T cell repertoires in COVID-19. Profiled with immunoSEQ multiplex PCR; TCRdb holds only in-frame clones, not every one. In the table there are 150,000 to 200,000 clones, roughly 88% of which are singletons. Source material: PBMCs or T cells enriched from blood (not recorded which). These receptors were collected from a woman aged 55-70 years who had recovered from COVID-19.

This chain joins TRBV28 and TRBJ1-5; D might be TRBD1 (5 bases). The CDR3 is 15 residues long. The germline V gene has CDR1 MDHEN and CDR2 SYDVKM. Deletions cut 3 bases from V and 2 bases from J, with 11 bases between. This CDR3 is CASSFQGGGNQPQHF. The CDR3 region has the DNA TGTGCCAGCAGTTTTCAGGGTGGGGGCAATCAGCCCCAGCATTTT.

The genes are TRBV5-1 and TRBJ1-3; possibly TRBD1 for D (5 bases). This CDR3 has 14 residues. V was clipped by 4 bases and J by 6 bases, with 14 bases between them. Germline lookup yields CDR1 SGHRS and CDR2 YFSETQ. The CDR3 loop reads CASSTMEGPNTIYF. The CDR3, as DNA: TGCGCCAGCAGCACAATGGAGGGACCAAACACCATATATTTT.

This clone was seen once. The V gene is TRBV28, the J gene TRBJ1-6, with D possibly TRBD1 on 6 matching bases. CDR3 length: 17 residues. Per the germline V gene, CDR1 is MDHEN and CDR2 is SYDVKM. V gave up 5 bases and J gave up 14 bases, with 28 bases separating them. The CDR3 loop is CASSEPAGGRLNSALHF. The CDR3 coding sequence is TGTGCCAGCAGTGAACCCGCGGGGGGGCGCCTTAATTCGGCCCTCCACTTT.

CDR3 coding DNA: TGTGCCAGTAGTTCCCGGTTAACTAACTATGGCTACACCTTC. The encoded protein is CASSSRLTNYGYTF. The gene calls are TRBV19 and TRBJ1-2; D uncertain. The CDR3 length is 14 residues. The germline gives CDR1 LNHDA, CDR2 SQIVND (reference sequence). The germline V and J ends were trimmed by 5 bases and 0 bases, with 10 bases remaining between them.

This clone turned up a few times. The CDR3 protein is CASSPQGDGELFF. CDR3 DNA sequence: TGTGCCAGCAGCCCCCAGGGGGACGGGGAGCTGTTTTTT. The rearrangement uses TRBV13 and TRBJ2-2; 7 bases fit TRBD1. V was clipped by 5 bases and J by 7 bases; unmatched bases: 4. Germline CDR1 reads PRHDT; CDR2 reads FYEKMQ (reference sequence). The CDR3 sequence is 13 residues long. Using reference TRBV13 and TRBJ2-2 for the parts outside the CDR3, the full variable domain is AAGVIQSPRHLIKEKRETATLKCYPIPRHDTVYWYQQGPGQDPQFLISFYEKMQSDKGSIPDRFSAQQFSDYHSELNMSSLELGDSALYFCASSPQGDGELFFGEGSRLTVL.

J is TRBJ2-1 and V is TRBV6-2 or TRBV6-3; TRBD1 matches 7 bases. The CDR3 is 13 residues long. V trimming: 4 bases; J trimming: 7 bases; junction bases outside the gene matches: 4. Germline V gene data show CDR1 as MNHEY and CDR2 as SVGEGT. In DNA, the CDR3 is TGTGCCAGCAGTTCTAGGGGGCGAAATGAGCAGTTCTTC. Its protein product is CASSSRGRNEQFF.

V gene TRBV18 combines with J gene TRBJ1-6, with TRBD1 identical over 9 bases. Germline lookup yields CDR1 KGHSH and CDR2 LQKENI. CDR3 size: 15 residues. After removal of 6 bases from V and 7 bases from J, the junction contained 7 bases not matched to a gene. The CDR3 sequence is CASSVRQGGNSPLHF. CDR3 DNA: TGTGCCAGCTCCGTCCGACAGGGGGGGAATTCACCCCTCCACTTT. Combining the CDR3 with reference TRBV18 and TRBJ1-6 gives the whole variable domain NAGVMQNPRHLVRRRGQEARLRCSPMKGHSHVYWYRQLPEEGLKFMVYLQKENIIDESGMPKERFSAEFPKEGPSILRIQQVVRGDSAAYFCASSVRQGGNSPLHFGNGTRLTVT.

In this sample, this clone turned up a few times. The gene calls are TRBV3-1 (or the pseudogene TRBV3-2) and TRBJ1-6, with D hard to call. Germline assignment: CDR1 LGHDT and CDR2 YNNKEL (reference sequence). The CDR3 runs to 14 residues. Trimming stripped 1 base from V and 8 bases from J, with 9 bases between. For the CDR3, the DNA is TGTGCCAGCAGCCAAGGCGGTGTCGATTCACCCCTCCACTTT. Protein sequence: CASSQGGVDSPLHF.

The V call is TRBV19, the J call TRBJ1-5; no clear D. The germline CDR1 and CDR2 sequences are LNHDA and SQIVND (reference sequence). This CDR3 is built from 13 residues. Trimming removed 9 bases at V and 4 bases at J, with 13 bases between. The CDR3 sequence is CASSIQWNQPQHF. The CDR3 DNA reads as TGTGCCAGCTCGATCCAGTGGAATCAGCCCCAGCATTTT.